This T cell receptor (beta chain) emerged from a study of cytomegalovirus exposure and HLA in healthy donors. Findings of the study overall: Cytomegalovirus-associated TCR beta chains were listed, numbering some 170.

Turning to this clone: Its antigen is still unknown.

The CDR3 extends over 14 amino acids. CDR1 and CDR2 from the germline V gene are SGHRS and YFSETQ. V was shortened by 0 bases and J by 1 base, with 7 bases between the two germline ends. TCRdb's copy holds only in-frame clones and misses some; the assay was immunoSEQ multiplex PCR. The sample carries 230,000 or so clones, approximately 86% recorded once. The chain has TRBV5-1 and TRBJ1-1; D not certain. Sequencing was done on a sample of PBMCs. This TCR came from a young woman in good health and CMV-seronegative. The DNA for the CDR3 is TGCGCCAGCAGCTTGGTTGGGCAGAACACTGAAGCTTTCTTT. Translation gives CASSLVGQNTEAFF.